This T cell receptor beta chain originates from a study of long-term antiretroviral therapy in people with HIV. Details on this clone: The antigen is undetermined.

V was cut by 5 bases and J by 1 base, with 9 bases left in between. The CDR3 has 13 amino acids. Germline loops: CDR1 SGHVS, CDR2 FQNEAQ. The study, taken as a whole, reports: The data indicate that diversity increased after ART but remained below transplant donor controls. Dominating the repertoire at all time points were the clones that expanded before ART.

Survey level was the resolution at which the v3.0 immunoSEQ assay ran. Produced via immunoSEQ multiplex PCR; TCRdb's table is partial and in-frame only. The repertoire holds tens of thousands of clones, with around 80% as singletons. The sequenced sample was unsorted PBMCs, obtained 0.8 years after starting antiretroviral therapy. The sequence was obtained from a woman aged 18-29 years with HIV. The chain carries TRBV7-8 and TRBJ2-7; D ambiguous. CDR3 loop: CASSAPGSYEQYF. CDR3 in DNA: TGTGCCAGCAGCGCCCCAGGATCCTACGAGCAGTACTTC.